The rows below give T cell receptor beta chains drawn from one sample of a study of blood T cell repertoires in COVID-19. Profiling relied on immunoSEQ multiplex PCR, and the TCRdb table lists in-frame clones only, not all of them. The sample shows around 100,000 clones, about four fifths of them seen only once. Source material: peripheral blood. The receptor source for this set is a human donor in a cohort sampled during active COVID-19. CDR3s include the opening cysteine and the closing phenylalanine or tryptophan. A D gene is named only where the DNA matches it firmly. Rows may omit the clone size; those that give it use once, few, many or a size class.

size	J	D	V	CDR3	DNA
few	TRBJ1-2	.	TRBV6-1	CASSEASGYTF	TGTGCCAGCAGTGAAGCGAGTGGCTACACCTTC
once	TRBJ1-2	.	TRBV29-1	CSVVGRDGYTF	TGCAGCGTTGTAGGGAGGGATGGCTACACCTTC
.	TRBJ2-3	.	TRBV5-1	CASSDPGGNTQYF	TGCGCCAGCAGTGATCCAGGGGGGAATACGCAGTATTTT
.	TRBJ1-4	.	TRBV28	CASSLGGVTNEKLFF	TGTGCCAGCAGTTTAGGGGGGGTGACTAATGAAAAACTGTTTTTT
.	TRBJ1-2	.	TRBV2	CASNQGYYGYTF	TGTGCCAGCAACCAGGGTTACTATGGCTACACCTTC
.	TRBJ2-3	TRBD2	TRBV9	CASSAAGELTDTQYF	TGTGCCAGCAGCGCAGCGGGGGAGCTCACAGATACGCAGTATTTT
.	TRBJ2-5	.	TRBV7-2	CASSARALGAFDRTQYF	TGTGCCAGCAGCGCCCGTGCCTTAGGGGCGTTCGACAGGACCCAGTACTTC
.	TRBJ2-2	.	TRBV7-9	CASTLSQRGTGELFF	TGTGCCAGCACCTTGTCGCAACGGGGCACCGGGGAGCTGTTTTTT
.	TRBJ1-1	.	TRBV15	CATKQGRRNTEAFF	TGTGCCACCAAGCAGGGAAGGCGGAACACTGAAGCTTTCTTT
.	TRBJ1-6	TRBD1	TRBV30	CAWNPTGGISPLHF	TGTGCCTGGAATCCAACAGGGGGCATTTCACCCCTCCACTTT
.	TRBJ1-1	.	TRBV5-1	CASSLVNRDTEAFF	TGCGCCAGCAGCTTGGTTAACAGGGACACTGAAGCTTTCTTT
.	TRBJ2-1	.	TRBV11-3	CASSSGSDNEQFF	TGTGCCAGCAGCTCCGGGTCCGACAATGAGCAGTTCTTC
.	TRBJ2-3	TRBD2	TRBV6-5	CAIKAGAFTDTQYF	TGTGCCATCAAAGCGGGGGCCTTCACAGATACGCAGTATTTT
.	TRBJ2-7	.	TRBV7-8	CASSYRTVSSYEQYF	TGTGCCAGCAGCTATAGGACAGTGAGCTCCTACGAGCAGTACTTC
.	TRBJ2-1	.	TRBV5-4	CASSLSGPSEQFF	TGTGCCAGCAGCTTGAGCGGGCCGAGTGAGCAGTTCTTC
.	TRBJ2-5	TRBD2	TRBV7-8	CASSLRTSGGGETQYF	TGTGCCAGCAGCTTAAGGACTAGCGGGGGAGGAGAGACCCAGTACTTC
.	TRBJ1-4	TRBD1	TRBV2	CASTSFGTGPATNEKLFF	TGTGCCAGTACCTCTTTCGGGACAGGCCCTGCAACTAATGAAAAACTGTTTTTT
.	TRBJ1-2	.	TRBV12-3/TRBV12-4	CASSVIGWGGYTF	TGTGCCAGCAGTGTAATTGGCTGGGGCGGCTACACCTTC
.	TRBJ1-4	.	TRBV7-9	CASSLSTGFGVEEKLFF	TGTGCCAGCAGCTTAAGCACAGGGTTCGGCGTTGAGGAAAAACTGTTTTTT
.	TRBJ1-6	.	TRBV6-1	CASSEQGVYNSPLHF	TGTGCCAGCAGTGAACAGGGCGTTTATAATTCACCCCTCCACTTT
.	TRBJ2-3	TRBD1	TRBV5-4	CASRRPGQSTDTQYF	TGTGCCAGCAGGCGTCCGGGACAGAGCACAGATACGCAGTATTTT
.	TRBJ2-7	.	TRBV6-2/TRBV6-3	CASSSPPLTFPYEQYF	TGTGCCAGCAGTAGCCCGCCTCTGACTTTCCCCTACGAGCAGTACTTC
.	TRBJ1-1	TRBD1	TRBV7-9	CASTNPGGSTNTEAFF	TGTGCCAGCACCAACCCAGGGGGGTCTACGAACACTGAAGCTTTCTTT
.	TRBJ2-7	.	TRBV19	CASSIPGRGRYEQYF	TGTGCCAGTAGTATCCCCGGGAGGGGGCGTTACGAGCAGTACTTC
.	TRBJ2-1	.	TRBV11-3	CASSLGPGDEQFF	TGTGCCAGCAGCTTAGGACCCGGAGATGAGCAGTTCTTC
.	TRBJ2-3	.	TRBV3-1/TRBV3-2	CASSPMGATRDTQYF	TGTGCCAGCAGCCCAATGGGGGCTACGAGAGATACGCAGTATTTT
.	TRBJ1-2	.	TRBV15	CATSRGDTNYGYTF	TGTGCCACCAGCAGAGGGGACACTAACTATGGCTACACCTTC
few	TRBJ2-7	.	TRBV10-1	CASSGGGSPYEQYF	TGCGCCAGCAGTGGGGGGGGCTCTCCCTACGAGCAGTACTTC
few	TRBJ2-4	TRBD2	TRBV7-2	CASSLGGVRGNIQYF	TGTGCCAGCAGCTTAGGAGGAGTGCGGGGGAACATTCAGTACTTC
.	TRBJ2-3	TRBD1	TRBV27	CASSSTGTGGTDTQYF	TGTGCCAGCAGTTCGACCGGGACAGGGGGTACAGATACGCAGTATTTT
.	TRBJ2-1	TRBD1	TRBV19	CASSPDRGYGGRNEQFF	TGTGCCAGTAGTCCGGACAGGGGGTATGGTGGTAGGAATGAGCAGTTCTTC
.	TRBJ1-2	.	TRBV6-5	CASSPQAPYGYTF	TGTGCCAGCAGCCCACAGGCGCCCTATGGCTACACCTTC
.	TRBJ1-6	.	TRBV3-1/TRBV3-2	CASSQGGDSPLHF	TGTGCCAGCAGCCAAGGCGGGGATTCACCCCTCCACTTT
.	TRBJ2-7	TRBD1	TRBV5-1	CASSNGQGYEQYF	TGCGCCAGCAGCAACGGACAGGGCTACGAGCAGTACTTC
.	TRBJ2-1	TRBD1	TRBV2	CASRGPGQDYNEQFF	TGTGCCAGCAGGGGCCCGGGACAGGACTACAATGAGCAGTTCTTC
.	TRBJ1-1	.	TRBV30	CAWSPPGIHTEAFF	TGTGCCTGGAGTCCCCCAGGGATTCACACTGAAGCTTTCTTT
.	TRBJ2-3	TRBD2	TRBV6-5	CASSYAGGLAMDTQYF	TGTGCCAGCAGTTACGCTGGGGGACTAGCGATGGATACGCAGTATTTT
.	TRBJ1-2	.	TRBV5-4	CAVTNQGPGGYTF	TGTGCCGTAACCAATCAGGGGCCGGGCGGCTACACCTTC
once	TRBJ1-4	.	TRBV5-1	CASSSSGAEKLFF	TGCGCCAGCAGCTCTTCAGGGGCCGAAAAACTGTTTTTT
.	TRBJ1-2	.	TRBV4-2	CASSQDRYGYTF	TGTGCCAGCAGCCAAGACCGGTATGGCTACACCTTC
.	TRBJ2-2	.	TRBV12-3/TRBV12-4	CASSRANTGELFF	TGTGCCAGCAGTCGGGCGAACACCGGGGAGCTGTTTTTT
.	TRBJ2-1	TRBD2	TRBV7-9	CASSSLAGGNNEQFF	TGTGCCAGCAGCTCTCTAGCGGGGGGAAACAATGAGCAGTTCTTC
.	TRBJ2-5	TRBD2	TRBV5-1	CASSPQVGGQETQYF	TGCGCCAGCAGCCCCCAAGTGGGGGGGCAAGAGACCCAGTACTTC
.	TRBJ2-3	TRBD2	TRBV5-4	CASSLGTSGGTDTQYF	TGTGCCAGCAGCTTGGGGACTAGCGGGGGCACAGATACGCAGTATTTT
.	TRBJ1-3	TRBD1	TRBV5-4	CASSNDRAGNTIYF	TGTGCCAGCAGCAATGACAGGGCCGGAAACACCATATATTTT
.	TRBJ2-7	.	TRBV5-1	CASSLPLTGRYEQYF	TGCGCCAGCAGCTTACCTTTGACAGGGAGGTACGAGCAGTACTTC
.	TRBJ1-1	.	TRBV2	CASTQDRLVTEAFF	TGTGCCAGCACCCAAGACAGATTGGTCACTGAAGCTTTCTTT
.	TRBJ2-1	TRBD2	TRBV2	CASRGLAGGYQFF	TGTGCCAGCAGAGGGCTAGCGGGGGGTTATCAGTTCTTC
.	TRBJ1-2	.	TRBV27	CASGRVTNYGYTF	TGTGCCAGCGGCAGGGTCACTAACTATGGCTACACCTTC
.	TRBJ2-7	.	TRBV11-3	CASSSKLGQYF	TGTGCCAGCAGCTCAAAACTTGGGCAGTACTTC
.	TRBJ2-7	.	TRBV7-8	CASTQTAAGDSYEQYF	TGTGCCAGCACTCAAACCGCGGCAGGGGACTCCTACGAGCAGTACTTC
.	TRBJ2-7	.	TRBV4-1	CASSPRASNRDTYEQYF	TGCGCCAGCAGCCCCCGGGCCAGTAACAGGGATACCTACGAGCAGTACTTC
.	TRBJ2-1	.	TRBV7-9	CASSVEGVLIGNEQFF	TGTGCCAGCAGCGTCGAGGGGGTCCTAATCGGCAATGAGCAGTTCTTC
.	TRBJ1-1	TRBD1	TRBV11-3	CASMIGTVNTEAFF	TGTGCCAGCATGATTGGGACAGTGAACACTGAAGCTTTCTTT
.	TRBJ1-2	TRBD1	TRBV15	CATILQGNRNGGYTF	TGTGCCACCATATTACAGGGGAACCGGAACGGTGGCTACACCTTC
.	TRBJ1-5	.	TRBV6-1	CASSEHREGQPQHF	TGTGCCAGCAGTGAACACAGGGAAGGACAGCCCCAGCATTTT
.	TRBJ1-2	.	TRBV29-1	CSVDHARRGGYTF	TGCAGCGTTGACCACGCAAGGAGGGGTGGCTACACCTTC
.	TRBJ2-5	.	TRBV24-1	CATSDARGAQYF	TGTGCCACCAGTGATGCCAGGGGAGCCCAGTACTTC
.	TRBJ2-7	.	TRBV27	CASSSQGGSYEQYF	TGTGCCAGCAGTAGTCAGGGTGGAAGCTACGAGCAGTACTTC
few	TRBJ2-7	TRBD2	TRBV7-6	CASSLARGTSGVHEQYF	TGTGCCAGCAGCTTAGCAAGGGGGACTAGCGGGGTCCACGAGCAGTACTTC